Included here is one TCR beta chain sequence, with context. The germline V gene encodes CDR1 MNHEY and CDR2 SVGAGI. The CDR3 is 14 amino acids. V was clipped by 2 bases and J by 8 bases; unmatched bases: 3. These data originate in a study of shared clonotypes between healthy human individuals. Study donors comprised healthy, HIV-negative adults devoid of recent acute infection or vaccination. Sequencing was at deep level. Sequencing was performed with immunoSEQ multiplex PCR; in TCRdb, only in-frame clones are kept and a portion is missing. The sample shows about 1.5 million clones, 95% to 97% of them seen only once.

The sequenced sample consisted of naive CD4+ T cells sorted from blood. Noted subset: CD45RA+ positively selected. This clonotype was obtained from a young man in good health. The V call is TRBV6-5, the J call TRBJ1-4, with 9 bases matching TRBD1. Here the CDR3 DNA reads TGTGCCAGCAGTTACCAGGGACAGGGAGAAAAACTGTTTTTT. As protein: CASSYQGQGEKLFF.